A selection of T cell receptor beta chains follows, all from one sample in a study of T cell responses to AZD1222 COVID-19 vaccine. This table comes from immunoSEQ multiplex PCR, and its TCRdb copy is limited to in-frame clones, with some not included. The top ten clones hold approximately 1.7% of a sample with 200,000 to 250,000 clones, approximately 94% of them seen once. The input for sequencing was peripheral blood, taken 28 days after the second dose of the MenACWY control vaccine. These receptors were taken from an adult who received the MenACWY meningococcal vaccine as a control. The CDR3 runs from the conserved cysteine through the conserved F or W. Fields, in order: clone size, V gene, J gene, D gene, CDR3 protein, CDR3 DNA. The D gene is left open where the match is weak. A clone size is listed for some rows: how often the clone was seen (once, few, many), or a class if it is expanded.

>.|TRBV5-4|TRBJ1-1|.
CASSLGFEGNTEAFF
TGTGCCAGCAGCTTGGGTTTCGAGGGTAACACTGAAGCTTTCTTT
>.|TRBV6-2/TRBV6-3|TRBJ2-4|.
CASSPQGSSKNIQYF
TGTGCCAGCAGTCCACAGGGTTCCTCCAAAAACATTCAGTACTTC
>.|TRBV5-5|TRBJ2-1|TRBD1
CASSLGQGVEQFF
TGTGCCAGCAGCTTGGGTCAGGGGGTTGAGCAGTTCTTC
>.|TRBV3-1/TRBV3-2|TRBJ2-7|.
CASSPGASSYEQYF
TGTGCCAGCAGCCCAGGGGCCAGCTCCTACGAGCAGTACTTC
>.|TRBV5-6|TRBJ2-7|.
CASSPGAGGYEQYF
TGTGCCAGCAGCCCGGGGGCAGGGGGCTACGAGCAGTACTTC
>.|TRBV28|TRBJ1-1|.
CASRDTEAFF
TGTGCCAGCAGAGACACTGAAGCTTTCTTT
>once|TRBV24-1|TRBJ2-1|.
CATSLPGAGVQGYNEQFF
TGTGCCACCAGCCTCCCGGGGGCTGGGGTACAAGGGTACAATGAGCAGTTCTTC
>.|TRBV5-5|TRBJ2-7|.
CASSLAGRYEQYF
TGTGCCAGCAGCTTGGCCGGTAGGTACGAGCAGTACTTC
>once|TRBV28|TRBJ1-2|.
CASSFRDYGYTF
TGTGCCAGCAGTTTTCGGGACTATGGCTACACCTTC
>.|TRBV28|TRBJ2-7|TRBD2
CASSSAGSGGGEQYF
TGTGCCAGCAGTTCGGCCGGCTCGGGAGGCGGCGAGCAGTACTTC
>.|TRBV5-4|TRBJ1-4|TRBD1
CASSPLTGDNEKLFF
TGTGCCAGCAGCCCCCTGACAGGGGATAATGAAAAACTGTTTTTT
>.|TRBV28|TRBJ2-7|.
CASSRPAQGGDYEQYF
TGTGCCAGCAGCCGCCCCGCCCAGGGTGGGGACTACGAGCAGTACTTC
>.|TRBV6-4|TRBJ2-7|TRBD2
CASSAEAGAPYEQYF
TGTGCCAGCAGTGCGGAAGCGGGAGCACCCTACGAGCAGTACTTC
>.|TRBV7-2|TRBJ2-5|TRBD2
CASSLGVTSGRRETQYF
TGTGCCAGCAGCTTAGGAGTGACTAGCGGGAGAAGAGAGACCCAGTACTTC
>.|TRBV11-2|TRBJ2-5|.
CASSLSSLNQETQYF
TGTGCCAGCAGCTTATCTTCCTTAAACCAAGAGACCCAGTACTTC
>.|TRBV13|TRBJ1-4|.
CASSLGRGGELNEKLFF
TGTGCCAGCAGTTTAGGGCGCGGGGGTGAACTTAATGAAAAACTGTTTTTT
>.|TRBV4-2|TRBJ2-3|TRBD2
CASSQGTSGKPDTQYF
TGTGCCAGCAGCCAAGGGACTAGCGGGAAACCAGATACGCAGTATTTT
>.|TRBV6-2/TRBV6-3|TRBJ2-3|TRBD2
CASSRLAGGADTQYF
TGTGCCAGCAGTCGGCTAGCGGGGGGGGCAGATACGCAGTATTTT
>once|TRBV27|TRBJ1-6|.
CASSLAKGSPLHF
TGTGCCAGCAGTTTAGCGAAAGGGTCACCCCTCCACTTT
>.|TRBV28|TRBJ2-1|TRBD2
CASRRTGTSGRNEQFF
TGTGCCAGCAGGCGAACCGGGACTAGCGGGAGAAATGAGCAGTTCTTC
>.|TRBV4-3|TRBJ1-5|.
CASSQVAGDQPQHF
TGCGCCAGCAGCCAAGTAGCGGGAGATCAGCCCCAGCATTTT
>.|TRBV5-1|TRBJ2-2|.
CASSLRPQGELFF
TGCGCCAGCAGCTTGAGGCCCCAAGGGGAGCTGTTTTTT
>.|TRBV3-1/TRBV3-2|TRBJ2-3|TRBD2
CASSQDLGLAGVPFSTDTQYF
TGTGCCAGCAGCCAAGATCTAGGCCTAGCGGGGGTCCCCTTTAGCACAGATACGCAGTATTTT
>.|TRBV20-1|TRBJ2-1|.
CSVRSMNEQFF
TGCAGTGTGAGGTCGATGAATGAGCAGTTCTTC
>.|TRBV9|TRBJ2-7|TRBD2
CASSAFETVREDYEQYF
TGTGCCAGCAGCGCCTTTGAGACAGTCCGGGAGGACTACGAGCAGTACTTC
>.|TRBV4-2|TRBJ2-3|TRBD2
CASSQDLRAGMVADTQYF
TGTGCCAGCAGCCAAGATCTCCGAGCGGGGATGGTCGCAGATACGCAGTATTTT
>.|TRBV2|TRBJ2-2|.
CASSDFSPNTGELFF
TGTGCCAGCAGTGATTTTTCACCTAACACCGGGGAGCTGTTTTTT
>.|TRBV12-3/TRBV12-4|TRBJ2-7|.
CASGGGSYEQYF
TGTGCCAGCGGCGGAGGGAGCTACGAGCAGTACTTC
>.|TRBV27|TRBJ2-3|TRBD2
CASSLRWEGSDTQYF
TGTGCCAGCAGTTTAAGGTGGGAGGGGTCGGATACGCAGTATTTT
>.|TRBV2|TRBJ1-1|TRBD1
CASRQGESTEAFF
TGTGCCAGTAGACAGGGAGAGAGCACTGAAGCTTTCTTT
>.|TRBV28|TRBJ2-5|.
CASSLSGLWETQYF
TGTGCCAGCAGTTTGAGCGGTCTGTGGGAGACCCAGTACTTC
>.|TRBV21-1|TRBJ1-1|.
CASSRRSGQANTEAFF
TGTGCCAGCAGCAGAAGGTCAGGTCAAGCGAACACTGAAGCTTTCTTT
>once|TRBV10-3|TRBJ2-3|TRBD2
CAISGREDTQYF
TGTGCCATTAGCGGGAGGGAGGATACGCAGTATTTT
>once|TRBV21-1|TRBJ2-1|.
CASSTGLAGVDNNEQFF
TGTGCCAGCAGCACGGGACTAGCGGGAGTTGACAACAATGAGCAGTTCTTC
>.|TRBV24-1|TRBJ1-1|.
CATSPGTTEAFF
TGTGCCACCAGCCCCGGGACCACTGAAGCTTTCTTT
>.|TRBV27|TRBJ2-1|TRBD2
CASSSGTSGSLFF
TGTGCCAGCAGCTCCGGGACTAGCGGGAGTTTGTTCTTC
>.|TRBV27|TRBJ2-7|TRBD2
CASSYRIAGGSFSYEQYF
TGTGCCAGCAGTTATAGGATAGCGGGAGGGTCCTTCTCCTACGAGCAGTACTTC
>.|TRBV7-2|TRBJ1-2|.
CASSFVSGDYGYTF
TGTGCCAGCAGCTTTGTATCAGGAGACTATGGCTACACCTTC
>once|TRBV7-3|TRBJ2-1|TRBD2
CASSLRDSGIPYNEQFF
TGTGCCAGCAGCTTAAGGGATAGCGGGATACCCTACAATGAGCAGTTCTTC
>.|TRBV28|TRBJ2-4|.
CASSQSSNSPLAKNIQYF
TGTGCCAGCAGTCAAAGCAGCAATAGCCCCTTAGCCAAAAACATTCAGTACTTC
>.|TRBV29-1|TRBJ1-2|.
CSVEPRGINYGYTF
TGCAGCGTTGAGCCAAGGGGCATTAACTATGGCTACACCTTC
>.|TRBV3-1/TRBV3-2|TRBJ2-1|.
CASRGGGQNEQFF
TGTGCCAGCAGAGGCGGGGGACAGAATGAGCAGTTCTTC
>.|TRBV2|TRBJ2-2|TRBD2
CASRAGTTNTGELFF
TGTGCCAGCAGGGCCGGGACTACGAACACCGGGGAGCTGTTTTTT
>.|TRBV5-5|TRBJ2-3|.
CASWLGGTDTQYF
TGTGCCAGCTGGTTAGGAGGCACAGATACGCAGTATTTT
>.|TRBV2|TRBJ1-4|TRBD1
CASRLNRGQGEKLFF
TGTGCCAGCAGACTGAACAGGGGGCAAGGTGAAAAACTGTTTTTT
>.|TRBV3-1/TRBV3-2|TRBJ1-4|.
CASSQVWAEEKLFF
TGTGCCAGCAGCCAAGTGTGGGCGGAGGAAAAACTGTTTTTT